This paragraph reports one TCR beta chain. The antigen is unknown. One junction end does not reproduce the germline sequence, and a read error may be involved. The same CDR3 can be traced to other DNA sequences in this sample. This specimen belongs to a study of cytomegalovirus exposure and HLA in healthy donors. Findings of the study overall: Most TCRs appeared rarely, but some public TCRs recurred in many donors. The authors enumerated 150 to 200 TCR beta chains as linked to cytomegalovirus. Among TCR beta chains of equal frequency, HLA-associated ones were more clonally expanded in a later analysis. Some V segments, TRBV6-2 and TRBV6-3 among them, were indistinguishable and were therefore excluded.

Germline V lookup: CDR1 ENHRY, CDR2 SYGVKD. This CDR3 region has 15 residues. The PCR ran on 60 Vbeta and 13 Jbeta primers. Sequencing was performed with immunoSEQ multiplex PCR; in TCRdb, only in-frame clones are kept and a portion is missing. The sample lists about 120,000 clones, over 70% seen once, with 9.5% to 13% in the top ten. The origin of this receptor is a woman aged 45-65 years in good health and CMV-seropositive. The sequenced material came from PBMCs. The chain has TRBV10-3 and TRBJ2-1; 13 nucleotides align to TRBD2. DNA for the CDR3: TGCGCCATCAGTACGACTAGCGGGGGGTACAATGAGCAGTTCTTC. Encoded protein: CAISTTSGGYNEQFF.